This TCR beta chain was recorded in a study of beta chain features in type 1 diabetes. Expressed TCRB transcripts were sequenced because the entire RNA isolate underwent reverse transcription. Repertoires were generated with immunoSEQ multiplex PCR, while TCRdb's copy carries only in-frame clones and drops some. The repertoire holds hundreds of thousands of clones, with 11% as singletons. Sorting with CD45RO/CCR7/CD25/CD127/CD95/CD27 yielded naive, central memory, regulatory and stem-like memory CD4+ cells. V lost 5 bases to trimming and J lost 0 bases; unmatched junction nucleotides: 5. The CDR3 is 16 residues long. Germline V gives CDR1 SEHNR, CDR2 FQNEAQ (reference sequence).

The receptor's source is a woman under 40 in good health. The sequenced material came from naive CD4+ T cells from blood. This chain joins TRBV7-9 and TRBJ2-7; 12 bases align to TRBD1. The CDR3 nucleotides are TGTGCCAGCAGCCCCTGGGGACAGGGGGCCTCCTACGAGCAGTACTTC. It codes for CASSPWGQGASYEQYF.